This T cell receptor beta chain comes out of a study of blood T cell repertoires in COVID-19. At the level of the study: The samples span acute and convalescent COVID-19 from the United States, Italy and Spain. T cells, B-cell-depleted T cells, or PBMCs provided the cDNA or gDNA that served as material.

This clone was seen a handful of times. Under the authors' procedure: Researchers report that nucleated cell counts were estimated from reference gene primer amplification. Repertoires were generated with immunoSEQ multiplex PCR, while TCRdb's copy carries only in-frame clones and drops some. The V and J calls and clone size come from that table; D and trimming were worked out from the DNA. This table has around 89,000 clones, around 89% appearing once. V was pared by 3 bases and J by 6 bases, with 8 bases of the junction left unmatched. This CDR3 region has 15 residues. From germline, CDR1 is SGHTA and CDR2 FQGNSA.

The sample was peripheral blood. V gene TRBV7-2 combines with J gene TRBJ1-2; 9 bases line up with TRBD1. The sequence came from a man in his 60s with acute or convalescent COVID-19. CDR3 nucleotides: TGTGCCAGCAGCTTTAGGGGGACAGGGAGCGATGGCTACACCTTC. Translated: CASSFRGTGSDGYTF.